The sequence of this TCR beta chain was determined in a study of T cells in Graves' hyperthyroidism and ophthalmopathy. Overall study findings and caveats: Most clonotypes expanded in thyroid above 0.001 were likewise present in blood. A model built on 13 V-J features separated ophthalmopathy from stable hyperthyroidism.

The V gene lost 0 bases and the J gene lost 5 bases, with 5 bases spanning the gap. From germline, CDR1 is SGHTA and CDR2 FQGNSA. The CDR3 sequence is 13 residues long. Points on this clonotype: Its antigen is unidentified.

Subjects aged 18 to 65 presented with newly diagnosed hyperthyroidism of less than 2 months' duration. TCR beta CDR3 region amplification was performed from RNA transcripts. A first-round RT-PCR of the TCR CDR3 used the HTBI primer set. In TCRdb, the multiplex PCR reads were re-called with MiXCR into one record per CDR3 protein. The sample contains about 560,000 distinct CDR3 sequences, over 15% of which appear only once. The chain combines TRBV7-2 with TRBJ2-1; D remains ambiguous. What was sequenced was blood. The TCR comes from a woman under 30 with Graves' hyperthyroidism. CDR3 sequence (DNA): TGTGCCAGCAGCTTAGCGATAAACAATGAGCAGTTCTTC. This gives the protein CASSLAINNEQFF.